Sequencing of this TCR beta chain was carried out in a study of CD8+ T cells in alopecia areata. RNA extraction and reverse transcription yielded cDNA as sequencing template. Using immunoSEQ multiplex PCR, the repertoire was profiled, and TCRdb retains in-frame clones only, with some absent. The sample has under 150,000 clones, around 62% seen once. Germline V lookup: CDR1 MNHEY, CDR2 SMNVEV (reference sequence). CDR3 length: 13 residues. With V trimmed by 3 bases and J by 7 bases, 3 bases remained unmatched. Study-wide findings and caveats: Scalp sample data also include resident alphabeta T cells from normal skin. Normal scalp showed lower clonality than lesional scalp, especially alopecia totalis/universalis.

Concerning this clone itself: Its antigen remains unknown.

Sorted out of PBMCs were CD4+ T cells and CD8+ T cells. This TCR was recovered from a human donor in good health. Sequencing used CD8+ T cells sorted from blood. The chain recombines TRBV27 with TRBJ1-5; 7 nucleotides line up with TRBD1. In DNA, the CDR3 is TGTGCCAGCAGTTTCCAAGGGGGCCAGCCCCAGCATTTT. Translated, it gives CASSFQGGQPQHF.